This T cell receptor beta chain was recovered during a study of metastatic and nonmetastatic thyroid tumors (dated by TCRdb to the early 2020s). Describing the broader study: Repertoires were compared across peripheral blood and tumor or nodule tissue samples from malignant and benign thyroid patients.

Before undergoing thyroid surgery, none of the patients had been given any kind of treatment. Using T-cell receptor beta sequencing, the study looked back at clinical samples from patients collected from about 2011 to 2018. On this clone itself: Its target antigen remains unknown. The CDR3 does not end in the conserved phenylalanine or tryptophan, so this is likely a read error.

The CDR3 is 14 residues long, counting both termini. The DNA shown is the 42-base CDR3, in frame from base 1. As encoded in the germline V gene, CDR1 is SGHDN while CDR2 is FVKESK. The V and J ends are trimmed by 4 bases and 9 bases, leaving 13 bases between them. The library was made by PCR. The data were produced on an Illumina HiSeq 4000. High-throughput sequencing was used to profile the TCR beta-chain CDR3 region of every patient. The original methods were these. Drawing on CDR3 differences between clinicopathological groups, the researchers built a classifier meant to tell apart patients with distant-metastatic papillary thyroid cancer. The Shannon index was used to assess repertoire diversity, and the Morisita-Horn index was used to assess tumor-blood repertoire similarity. TCRdb itself trimmed the public reads at Q25 with fastp, ran MiXCR and retained productive beta chains. These V and J calls originate from TCRdb's pipeline instead of the authors' own analysis. The sample includes approximately 13,000 clones, with around a quarter observed a single time. In total, the top ten clones hold less than 60% of the sample.

What the work shows at the level of the full study, not this receptor alone: In both blood and tumor samples, TCR beta diversity was reported to be significantly higher in malignant tumors than in benign nodules.

This receptor chain uses TRBV14 and TRBJ1-6, and possibly TRBD1, on 6 matching bases. Material for sequencing was blood. The clonotype originates from a male donor with papillary thyroid cancer or a benign thyroid nodule (not recorded which). Some clones in this sample may be carry-over from other donors' samples. The DNA is TGTGCCAGCAGCCTCTCAGGGGTGGGTTCACCCCTCCACTCT. It specifies CASSLSGVGSPLHS.